Each of the 18 T cell receptor beta chains below was sequenced from the same sample in a study of T cells in Graves' hyperthyroidism and ophthalmopathy (dated by TCRdb to the late 2010s). The method behind the library was multiplex PCR. TCRdb shows the sequencer as Illumina HiSeq 2000. TCR beta CDR3 regions were amplified from RNA transcripts. A first-round RT-PCR of the TCR CDR3 used the HTBI primer set with the Qiagen OneStep RT-PCR kit. Starting from the raw public reads, TCRdb applied fastp trimming at Q25, assembled clones with MiXCR and retained in-frame beta chains. Each entry is one CDR3 protein sequence, shown with its most common DNA and genes. Recorded for this sample are around 520,000 distinct CDR3 sequences; approximately 24% of them occurred a single time. Around 11% of the sample goes to the ten largest clones. The sample consisted of blood. The receptors derive from a woman in her thirties with Graves' ophthalmopathy.

This clonotype was detected many times. This CDR3 is CASSYGRTGDSPLHF. The CDR3 coding sequence is TGTGCCAGCAGTTACGGACGGACAGGGGACTCACCCCTCCACTTT. The chain is built from TRBV6-5 and TRBJ1-6; 9 nucleotides align to TRBD1. Trimming at V came to 2 bases and at J to 10 bases, leaving 6 bases not matched to a gene. The germline CDR1 and CDR2 sequences are MNHEY and SVGAGI. The CDR3 is 15 residues long.

This clonotype was found a few times. The gene calls are TRBV6-2 or TRBV6-3 and TRBJ2-7; D tentatively reads TRBD1 or TRBD2 (6 bases each). The CDR3 sequence is 15 residues long. Trimming removed 3 bases from V and 0 bases from J, with 12 bases in between. The germline V gene encodes CDR1 MNHEY and CDR2 SVGEGT. The CDR3 sequence is CASSYDGGSSYEQYF. DNA of the CDR3: TGTGCCAGCAGTTATGACGGGGGCAGCTCCTACGAGCAGTACTTC.

This chain uses TRBV5-6 with TRBJ2-7; 8 bases line up with TRBD1. After removal of 2 bases from V and 0 bases from J, the junction contained 7 bases not matched to a gene. The CDR3 is made up of 16 amino acids. Germline loops: CDR1 SGHDT, CDR2 YYEEEE. The CDR3 protein is CASSLQGVRSSYEQYF. The CDR3 DNA reads TGTGCCAGCAGCTTACAGGGGGTCCGAAGCTCCTACGAGCAGTACTTC. Combining the CDR3 with reference TRBV5-6 and TRBJ2-7 gives the whole variable domain DAGVTQSPTHLIKTRGQQVTLRCSPKSGHDTVSWYQQALGQGPQFIFQYYEEEERQRGNFPDRFSGHQFPNYSSELNVNALLLGDSALYLCASSLQGVRSSYEQYFGPGTRLTVT.

This clonotype was seen more than once but under ten times. The CDR3 nucleotides read TGCAGCGTTGGGGAAAGACTTGACTATGGCTACACCTTC. Its translation is CSVGERLDYGYTF. The rearrangement joins TRBV29-1 to TRBJ1-2; D remains unclear. CDR1 and CDR2 from the germline V gene are SQVTM and ANQGSEA. The length of the CDR3 is 13 residues. Between the trimmed V and J ends, which lost 4 bases and 3 bases, there was a span of 12 bases.

At least ten counts were recorded for this clonotype. The chain is built from TRBV11-2 and TRBJ1-1; tentatively, D is TRBD1 (6 bases). The V gene lost 0 bases and the J gene lost 6 bases, with 17 bases spanning the gap. The CDR3 has 16 amino acids. The V gene's germline CDR1 is SGHAT and CDR2 FQNNGV. The CDR3 DNA is TGTGCCAGCAGCTTAGAATGGGGGCAGGCCCACGCTGAAGCTTTCTTT. It codes for CASSLEWGQAHAEAFF.

There are a few counts of this clonotype. The rearrangement links TRBV6-2 or TRBV6-3 to TRBJ2-5; 7 bases map to TRBD1. V lost 8 bases, J lost 3 bases, and 6 bases stayed unmatched. CDR1 is MNHEY and CDR2 is SVGEGT in the germline V gene. This CDR3 is built from 13 residues. The CDR3 here is CASGGQPEETQYF. The CDR3 DNA reads TGTGCCAGCGGGGGACAGCCCGAAGAGACCCAGTACTTC.

This clonotype occurred a few times. This sequence joins TRBV6-1 and TRBJ2-2; D is uncertain. With 5 bases removed from V and 0 bases from J, the gap between germline ends came to 13 bases. The CDR3 is 16 amino acids. The germline gives CDR1 MNHNS, CDR2 SASEGT. CDR3 protein: CASSPYGLTNTGELFF. CDR3 in DNA: TGTGCCAGCAGTCCGTACGGGTTAACGAACACCGGGGAGCTGTTTTTT.

This clonotype turned up a few times. A much more abundant neighbour one base away suggests this may be a read error. This chain links TRBV6-1 with TRBJ1-5, with D unclear. Germline assignment: CDR1 MNHNS and CDR2 SASEGT. The CDR3 loop spans 15 amino acids. The V end lost 6 bases, the J end lost 5 bases, and 17 bases lay between the germline ends. In DNA form, the CDR3 reads TGTGCCAGCAGCCCCATCCGTCTTCGGGATCAGCCCCAGCATTTT. It is translated as CASSPIRLRDQPQHF.

The chain carries TRBV6-5 and TRBJ2-3, with D possibly called TRBD1 or TRBD2 (6 bases each). The CDR3 has 14 amino acids. CDR1 and CDR2 (germline): MNHEY, SVGAGI. Deletions cut 4 bases from V and 5 bases from J, with 13 bases between. CDR3 nucleotide sequence: TGTGCCAGCAGTTGGGGGGCAGCGGTAGATACGCAGTATTTT. It yields the protein CASSWGAAVDTQYF.

The chain is built from TRBV11-2 and TRBJ2-2, with unresolved D. The V end lost 3 bases, the J end lost 2 bases, and 13 bases lay between the germline ends. Per germline, CDR1 SGHAT and CDR2 FQNNGV. The CDR3 totals 16 residues. In nucleotides, the CDR3 is TGTGCCAGCAGCTTCGACCAGTACTACAACACCGGGGAGCTGTTTTTT. This gives the protein CASSFDQYYNTGELFF.

This clonotype was counted at least ten times. At one boundary the junction diverges from the germline segment, which might be a read error. The rearrangement joins TRBV28 to TRBJ2-2, with TRBD1 matching 7 bases. This CDR3 contains 16 residues. Germline CDR1 and CDR2: MDHEN and SYDVKM. Here the CDR3 reads CASRPGDRPGTGEPFF. The DNA of the CDR3 is TGTGCCAGCAGACCAGGGGACAGACCAGGCACCGGGGAGCCGTTTTTT.

This clonotype was observed many times. The chain uses TRBV27 and TRBJ1-2; 9 positions match TRBD1. The CDR3 length is 15 residues. J gave up 6 bases and V 7 bases, and 12 bases lay outside the gene matches. Germline V gene data show CDR1 as MNHEY and CDR2 as SMNVEV (reference sequence). In DNA, the CDR3 is TGTGCCAGCACTCCCTCCGGGTGGGACAGGGATGGCTACACCTTC. Translating gives CASTPSGWDRDGYTF.

The chain uses TRBV7-3 and TRBJ1-1, with a possible D match to TRBD1 (5 bases). Germline CDR1 reads SGHTA; CDR2 reads FQGTGA. The ends were cut back, 4 bases at V and 1 base at J, with 13 bases in the middle. This CDR3 has 15 amino acids. CDR3 in amino acids: CASSSYVGQNTEAFF. The CDR3 DNA sequence: TGTGCCAGCAGCTCCTATGTTGGACAGAACACTGAAGCTTTCTTT.

A remark on this clonotype: The CDR3 carries no conserved terminal phenylalanine or tryptophan, so it likely arises from a read error. The chain is built from TRBV4-1 and TRBJ2-5; TRBD2 matches 9 bases. Unmatched junction bases numbered 12, after V lost 0 bases and J lost 10 bases. CDR1 and CDR2 from the germline V gene are MGHRA and YSYEKL. The CDR3 is 16 amino acids. The CDR3 protein is CASSQDSAGGKRVQYS. CDR3 DNA sequence: TGCGCCAGCAGCCAAGATTCAGCGGGGGGCAAGAGAGTCCAGTACTCC.

This clonotype was seen at least ten times. The rearrangement links TRBV12-3 or TRBV12-4 to TRBJ2-7; D is possibly TRBD2 (5 bases). Trimming stripped 4 bases from V and 2 bases from J, with 9 bases between. The CDR3 is 13 residues long. Written as DNA, the CDR3 is TGTGCCAGCAGTTCCGGGATCCCCTACGAGCAGTACTTC. This encodes CASSSGIPYEQYF.

Ten or more counts support this clonotype. The chain links TRBV10-3 to TRBJ2-5, with 7 bases fitting TRBD2. The V gene's germline CDR1 is ENHRY and CDR2 SYGVKD. Trimming at V came to 3 bases and at J to 1 base, leaving 5 bases not matched to a gene. There are 15 residues in the CDR3. As DNA, the CDR3 is TGTGCCATCAGTGACGGCGGGGGAGTCCAAGAGACCCAGTACTTC. Amino acid sequence: CAISDGGGVQETQYF.

V usage is TRBV2 and J usage is TRBJ2-3; 7 bases match TRBD1. With 8 bases clipped from V and 5 bases from J, the junction kept 13 bases outside the gene matches. The CDR3 extends over 15 amino acids. Per germline, CDR1 SNHLY and CDR2 FYNNEI. The CDR3 bases are TGTGCCAGCCAGCTAGGGGGCCAGCGTTTAGATACGCAGTATTTT. Amino acids: CASQLGGQRLDTQYF.

This clonotype has a handful of counts. CDR3 sequence (DNA): TGCGCCAGCAAGGGACAGGGTTACTATGGCTACACCTTC. Translation gives CASKGQGYYGYTF. This sequence joins TRBV5-1 and TRBJ1-2, with 9 nucleotides matching TRBD1. CDR3 size: 13 residues. Germline CDR1 is SGHRS and CDR2 is YFSETQ. V was clipped by 6 bases and J by 3 bases; unmatched bases: 3.